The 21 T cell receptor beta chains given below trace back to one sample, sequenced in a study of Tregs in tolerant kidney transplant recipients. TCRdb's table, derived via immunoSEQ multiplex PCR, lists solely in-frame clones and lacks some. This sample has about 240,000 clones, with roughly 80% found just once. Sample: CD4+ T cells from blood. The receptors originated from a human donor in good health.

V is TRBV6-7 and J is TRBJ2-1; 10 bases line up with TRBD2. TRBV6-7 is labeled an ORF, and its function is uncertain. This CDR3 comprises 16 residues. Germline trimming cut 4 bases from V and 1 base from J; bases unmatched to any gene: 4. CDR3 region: CASSFEREGSYNEQFF. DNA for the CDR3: TGTGCCAGCAGTTTCGAGCGGGAGGGGTCCTACAATGAGCAGTTCTTC.

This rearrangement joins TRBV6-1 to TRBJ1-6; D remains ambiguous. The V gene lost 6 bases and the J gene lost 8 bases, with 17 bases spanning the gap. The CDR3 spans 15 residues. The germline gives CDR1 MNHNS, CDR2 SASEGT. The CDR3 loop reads CASSPRRSTDSPLHF. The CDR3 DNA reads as TGTGCCAGCAGCCCTCGAAGGAGTACGGATTCACCCCTCCACTTT.

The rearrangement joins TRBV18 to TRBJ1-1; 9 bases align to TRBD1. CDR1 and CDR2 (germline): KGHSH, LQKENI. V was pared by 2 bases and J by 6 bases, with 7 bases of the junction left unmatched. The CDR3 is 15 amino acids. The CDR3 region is CASSPTGGVGAEAFF. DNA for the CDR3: TGTGCCAGCTCACCAACAGGGGGCGTAGGGGCTGAAGCTTTCTTT.

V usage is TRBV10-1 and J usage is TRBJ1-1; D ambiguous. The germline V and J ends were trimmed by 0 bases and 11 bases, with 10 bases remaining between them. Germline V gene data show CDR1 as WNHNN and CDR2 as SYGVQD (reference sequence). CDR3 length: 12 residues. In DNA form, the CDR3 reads TGCGCCAGCAGTGAGTCCGGCAGGTTTGCTTTCTTT. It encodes CASSESGRFAFF.

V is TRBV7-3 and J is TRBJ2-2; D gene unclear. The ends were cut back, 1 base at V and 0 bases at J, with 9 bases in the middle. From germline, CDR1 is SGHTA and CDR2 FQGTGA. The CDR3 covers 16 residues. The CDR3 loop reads CASSLNGLANTGELFF. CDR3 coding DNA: TGTGCCAGCAGCTTAAATGGTCTTGCGAACACCGGGGAGCTGTTTTTT. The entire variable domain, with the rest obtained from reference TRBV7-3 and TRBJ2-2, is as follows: GAGVSQTPSNKVTEKGKYVELRCDPISGHTALYWYRQSLGQGPEFLIYFQGTGAADDSGLPNDRFFAVRPEGSVSTLKIQRTERGDSAVYLCASSLNGLANTGELFFGEGSRLTVL.

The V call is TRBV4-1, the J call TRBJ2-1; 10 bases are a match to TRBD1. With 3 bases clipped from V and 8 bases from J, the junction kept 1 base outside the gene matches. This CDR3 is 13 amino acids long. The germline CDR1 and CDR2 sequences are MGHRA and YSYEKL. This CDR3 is CASSQTGGHEQFF. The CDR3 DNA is TGCGCCAGCAGCCAGACAGGGGGCCATGAGCAGTTCTTC.

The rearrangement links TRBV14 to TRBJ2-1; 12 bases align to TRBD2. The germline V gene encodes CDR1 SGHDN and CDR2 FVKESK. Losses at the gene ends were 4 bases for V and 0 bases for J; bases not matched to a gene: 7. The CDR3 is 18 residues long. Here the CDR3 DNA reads TGTGCCAGCAGCCTCCCAGGACTAGCGGGGCGCTCCTACAATGAGCAGTTCTTC. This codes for CASSLPGLAGRSYNEQFF.

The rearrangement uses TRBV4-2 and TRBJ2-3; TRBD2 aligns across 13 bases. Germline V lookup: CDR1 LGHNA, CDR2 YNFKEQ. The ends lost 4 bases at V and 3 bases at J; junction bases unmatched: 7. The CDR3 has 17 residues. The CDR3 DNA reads TGTGCCAGCAGCCTTACCGGGACTAGCGGGAAAACAGATACGCAGTATTTT. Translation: CASSLTGTSGKTDTQYF.

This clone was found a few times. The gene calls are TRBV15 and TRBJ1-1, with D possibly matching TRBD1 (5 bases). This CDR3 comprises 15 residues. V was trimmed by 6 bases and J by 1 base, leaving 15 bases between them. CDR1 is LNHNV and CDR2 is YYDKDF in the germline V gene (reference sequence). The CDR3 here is CATRPVGTPNTEAFF. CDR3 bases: TGTGCCACCAGGCCCGTGGGGACTCCGAACACTGAAGCTTTCTTT. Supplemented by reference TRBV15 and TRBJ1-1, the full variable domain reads DAMVIQNPRYQVTQFGKPVTLSCSQTLNHNVMYWYQQKSSQAPKLLFHYYDKDFNNEADTPDNFQSRRPNTSFCFLDIRSPGLGDTAMYLCATRPVGTPNTEAFFGQGTRLTVV.

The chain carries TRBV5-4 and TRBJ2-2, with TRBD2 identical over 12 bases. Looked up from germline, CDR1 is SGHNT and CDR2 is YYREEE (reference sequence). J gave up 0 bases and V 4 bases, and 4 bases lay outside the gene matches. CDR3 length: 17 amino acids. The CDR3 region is CASSQGLAGTNTGELFF. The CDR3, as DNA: TGTGCCAGCAGCCAGGGACTAGCGGGCACGAACACCGGGGAGCTGTTTTTT.

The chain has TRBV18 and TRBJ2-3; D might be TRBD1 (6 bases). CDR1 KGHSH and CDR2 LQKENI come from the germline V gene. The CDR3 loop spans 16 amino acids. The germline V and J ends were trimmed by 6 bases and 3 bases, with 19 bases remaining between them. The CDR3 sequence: CASSSRRQGTTDTQYF. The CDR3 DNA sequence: TGTGCCAGCTCTTCGCGGCGGCAGGGGACGACAGATACGCAGTATTTT.

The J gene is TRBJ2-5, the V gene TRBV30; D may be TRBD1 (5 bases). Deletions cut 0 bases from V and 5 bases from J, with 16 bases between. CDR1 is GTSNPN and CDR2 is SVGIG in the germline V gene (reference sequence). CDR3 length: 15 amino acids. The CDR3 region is CAWSVLRGTGETQYF. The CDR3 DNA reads TGTGCCTGGAGTGTACTAAGGGGCACTGGGGAGACCCAGTACTTC. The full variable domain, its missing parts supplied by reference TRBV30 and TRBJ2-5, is SQTIHQWPATLVQPVGSPLSLECTVEGTSNPNLYWYRQAAGRGLQLLFYSVGIGQISSEVPQNLSASRPQDRQFILSSKKLLLSDSGFYLCAWSVLRGTGETQYFGPGTRLLVL.

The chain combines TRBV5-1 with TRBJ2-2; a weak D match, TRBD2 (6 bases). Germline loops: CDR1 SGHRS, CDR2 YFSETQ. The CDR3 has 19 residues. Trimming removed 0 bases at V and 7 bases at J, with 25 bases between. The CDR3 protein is CASSLEMGLVGGAGGELFF. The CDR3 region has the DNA TGCGCCAGCAGCTTGGAGATGGGATTGGTGGGAGGCGCCGGCGGGGAGCTGTTTTTT.

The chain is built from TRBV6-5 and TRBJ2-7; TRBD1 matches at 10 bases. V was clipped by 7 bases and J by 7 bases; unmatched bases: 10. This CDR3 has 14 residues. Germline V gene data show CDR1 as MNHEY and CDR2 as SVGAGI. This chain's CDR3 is CASNRDPGQGEQYF. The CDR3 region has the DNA TGTGCCAGCAATCGAGACCCGGGACAGGGGGAGCAGTACTTC.

CDR3: CASSIDSYGELFF. CDR3 DNA sequence: TGTGCCAGCAGCATTGACAGTTACGGGGAGCTGTTTTTT. This rearrangement joins TRBV5-4 to TRBJ2-2; possible D gene TRBD1, 5 bases. Germline-derived CDR1 and CDR2 are SGHNT and YYREEE (reference sequence). This CDR3 spans 13 amino acids. Trimming stripped 4 bases from V and 7 bases from J, with 11 bases between.

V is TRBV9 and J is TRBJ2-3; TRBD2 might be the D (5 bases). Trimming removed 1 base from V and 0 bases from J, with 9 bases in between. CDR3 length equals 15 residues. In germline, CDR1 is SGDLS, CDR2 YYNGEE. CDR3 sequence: CASSVSEGSTDTQYF. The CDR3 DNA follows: TGTGCCAGCAGCGTAAGTGAGGGTAGCACAGATACGCAGTATTTT.

The CDR3: CASSQGWDRQETQYF. In DNA, the CDR3 is TGCGCCAGCAGCCAAGGGTGGGACCGTCAAGAGACCCAGTACTTC. The chain employs TRBV4-1 and TRBJ2-5; D possibly matches TRBD1 or TRBD2 (5 bases each). Germline-derived CDR1 and CDR2 are MGHRA and YSYEKL. This CDR3 comprises 15 residues. The V gene lost 1 base and the J gene lost 2 bases, with 11 bases spanning the gap.

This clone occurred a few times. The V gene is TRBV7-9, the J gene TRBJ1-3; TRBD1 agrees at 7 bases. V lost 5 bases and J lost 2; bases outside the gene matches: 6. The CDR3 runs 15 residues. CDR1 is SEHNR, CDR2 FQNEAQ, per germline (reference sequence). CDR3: CASSRTGTAGNTIYF. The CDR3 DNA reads TGTGCCAGCAGCCGAACCGGGACAGCTGGAAACACCATATATTTT.

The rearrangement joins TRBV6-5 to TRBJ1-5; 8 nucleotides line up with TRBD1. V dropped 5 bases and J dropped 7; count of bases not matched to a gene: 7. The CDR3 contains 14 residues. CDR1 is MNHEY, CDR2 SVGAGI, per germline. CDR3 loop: CASSESRGLQPQHF. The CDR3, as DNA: TGTGCCAGCAGTGAATCCAGGGGGCTCCAGCCCCAGCATTTT.

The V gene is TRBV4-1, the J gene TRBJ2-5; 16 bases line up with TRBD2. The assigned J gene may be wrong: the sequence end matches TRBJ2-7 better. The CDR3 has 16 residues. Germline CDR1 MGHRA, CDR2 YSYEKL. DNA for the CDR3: TGCGCCAGCAGACTGGGACTAGCGGGGGGGCGGTACGAGCAGTACTTC. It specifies CASRLGLAGGRYEQYF.

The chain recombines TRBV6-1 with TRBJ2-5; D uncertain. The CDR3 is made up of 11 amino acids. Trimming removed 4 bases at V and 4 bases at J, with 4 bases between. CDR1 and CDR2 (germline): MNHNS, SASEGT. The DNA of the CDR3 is TGTGCCAGCAGTGCTAGAGAGACCCAGTACTTC. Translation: CASSARETQYF.